Below are 31 T cell receptor beta chains sequenced from a single sample in a study of shared clonotypes between healthy human individuals. This table comes from immunoSEQ multiplex PCR, and its TCRdb copy is limited to in-frame clones, with some not included. The sample lists about a million clones, under 80% occurring once. Material: memory CD4+ T cells sorted from blood. Specified subset: CD45RA-negative fraction. These receptors came from a young man in good health.

The rearrangement uses TRBV6-8 and TRBJ2-3; 15 nucleotides match TRBD2. Looked up from germline, CDR1 is MNHGY and CDR2 is SAAAGT. Trimming took 6 bases from V and 10 from J; bases not matched to a gene: 11. The CDR3 has 16 residues. Here the CDR3 DNA reads TGTGCCAGCAGACCCCCGTCCGGGACTAGCGGGAGGCCGCAGTATTTT. Encoded protein: CASRPPSGTSGRPQYF.

Note on this clone: The sample contains more than one DNA sequence encoding this CDR3. This chain joins TRBV5-1 and TRBJ2-3, with TRBD2 identical over 7 bases. The J segment lost 0 bases and the V segment lost 4 bases, leaving 8 bases of the junction unmatched. The CDR3 spans 16 residues. Germline V gene sequence: CDR1 SGHRS, CDR2 YFSETQ. DNA for the CDR3: TGCGCCAGCAGCAAGGGGAGCGGGGCTAGCACAGATACGCAGTATTTT. Translating it yields CASSKGSGASTDTQYF.

V gene TRBV5-5 combines with J gene TRBJ2-7; D is ambiguous. Germline CDR1 SGHKS, CDR2 YYEKEE (reference sequence). V shed 6 bases and J shed 1 base, with 11 bases lying between them. The CDR3 runs to 13 residues. The CDR3: CASTWTLSYEQYF. The CDR3 region has the DNA TGTGCCAGCACCTGGACCTTATCCTACGAGCAGTACTTC. Full variable domain (outside the CDR3, taken from reference TRBV5-5 and TRBJ2-7): DAGVTQSPTHLIKTRGQQVTLRCSPISGHKSVSWYQQVLGQGPQFIFQYYEKEERGRGNFPDRFSARQFPNYSSELNVNALLLGDSALYLCASTWTLSYEQYFGPGTRLTVT.

This chain joins TRBV5-1 and TRBJ2-3, with D possibly TRBD2 on 7 matching bases. This CDR3 region has 17 residues. Per the germline V gene, CDR1 is SGHRS and CDR2 is YFSETQ. V lost 0 bases to trimming and J lost 2 bases, with 16 bases between them. The CDR3 DNA follows: TGCGCCAGCAGCTTGGGAGGGAGGGGGATCAACACAGATACGCAGTATTTT. Translation: CASSLGGRGINTDTQYF. Variable domain in full (rest from reference TRBV5-1 and TRBJ2-3): KAGVTQTPRYLIKTRGQQVTLSCSPISGHRSVSWYQQTPGQGLQFLFEYFSETQRNKGNFPGRFSGRQFSNSRSEMNVSTLELGDSALYLCASSLGGRGINTDTQYFGPGTRLTVL.

This sequence joins TRBV14 and TRBJ1-4; unclear D gene. Germline CDR1 SGHDN, CDR2 FVKESK. The V and J ends lost 3 bases and 8 bases respectively, with 10 bases between them. The CDR3 runs to 13 residues. DNA of the CDR3: TGTGCCAGCAGCCAGAATGTACAGGAAAAACTGTTTTTT. Its translation: CASSQNVQEKLFF.

The chain combines TRBV23-1 with TRBJ2-3; possibly TRBD2 for D (5 bases). TRBV23-1 is marked as an open reading frame, function uncertain. V was pared by 2 bases and J by 3 bases, with 9 bases between. The CDR3 totals 14 residues. In DNA, the CDR3 is TGCGCCAGCAGTCAAGAGGGCGGGACAGATACGCAGTATTTT. This translates into CASSQEGGTDTQYF.

CDR3 in DNA: TGCGCCAGCAGCCAAGATGGAGGGACAGATACGCAGTATTTT. This sequence encodes CASSQDGGTDTQYF. The rearrangement links TRBV4-1 to TRBJ2-3; D is perhaps TRBD2 (6 bases). This CDR3 has 14 residues. Germline CDR1 is MGHRA and CDR2 is YSYEKL. Trimming removed 0 bases at V and 3 bases at J, with 7 bases between.

This clone was seen a single time. The chain is built from TRBV19 and TRBJ2-2; no definite D call. The CDR3 spans 19 residues. The germline V and J ends were trimmed by 0 bases and 7 bases, with 24 bases remaining between them. Germline CDR1 LNHDA, CDR2 SQIVND (reference sequence). The CDR3 bases are TGTGCCAGTAGTATAGATCTCGAGAGAGGCCCTAGTCGTGGCGGGGAGCTGTTTTTT. It specifies CASSIDLERGPSRGGELFF. Variable domain in full (rest from reference TRBV19 and TRBJ2-2): DGGITQSPKYLFRKEGQNVTLSCEQNLNHDAMYWYRQDPGQGLRLIYYSQIVNDFQKGDIAEGYSVSREKKESFPLTVTSAQKNPTAFYLCASSIDLERGPSRGGELFFGEGSRLTVL.

This chain links TRBV30 with TRBJ1-4, with D possibly matching TRBD1 (5 bases). The CDR3 is 16 residues long. Per germline, CDR1 GTSNPN and CDR2 SVGIG (reference sequence). V was pared by 2 bases and J by 7 bases, with 20 bases between. CDR3 sequence: CAWSPGQVLQGEKLFF. The DNA for the CDR3 is TGTGCCTGGAGTCCAGGCCAGGTGCTCCAGGGTGAAAAACTGTTTTTT.

The rearrangement links TRBV9 to TRBJ2-5, with 8 positions matching TRBD1. J was trimmed by 4 bases and V by 4 bases; bases with no gene match: 12. CDR3 length equals 16 residues. Germline CDR1 SGDLS, CDR2 YYNGEE. CDR3 bases: TGTGCCAGCAGCCTCAGGGGGCAGGGGGAGAGAGAGACCCAGTACTTC. Its protein product is CASSLRGQGERETQYF.

The table lists this clone with a few counts. This chain connects TRBV19 to TRBJ1-2, with D possibly being TRBD1 (6 bases). Germline CDR1 and CDR2: LNHDA and SQIVND (reference sequence). The CDR3 runs to 14 residues. Trimming took 3 bases from V and 4 from J, leaving 12 bases between them. CDR3 protein: CASSIRGGLYGYTF. Here the CDR3 DNA reads TGTGCCAGTAGTATCAGGGGCGGTCTCTATGGCTACACCTTC.

A note on this clone: This sample also contains other DNA sequences that code for the same CDR3. The gene calls are TRBV18 and TRBJ2-5; 7 bases map to TRBD1. Per germline, CDR1 KGHSH and CDR2 LQKENI. The CDR3 covers 13 residues. After removal of 6 bases from V and 5 bases from J, the junction contained 6 bases not matched to a gene. CDR3 region: CASSRTGAETQYF. The CDR3 nucleotides read TGTGCCAGCTCGCGAACAGGGGCTGAGACCCAGTACTTC.

This clone was seen more than once but under ten times. This sequence joins TRBV7-8 and TRBJ2-7; 13 bases agree with TRBD2. This CDR3 is 15 amino acids long. CDR1 is SGHVS and CDR2 is FQNEAQ in the germline V gene. Trimming at V came to 5 bases and at J to 6 bases, leaving 7 bases not matched to a gene. The CDR3 is CASSLGRLAGGEQYF. CDR3 in DNA: TGTGCCAGCAGCCTGGGAAGACTAGCGGGAGGCGAGCAGTACTTC.

The rearrangement links TRBV29-1 to TRBJ2-5; 9 nucleotides match TRBD1. Germline CDR1 reads SQVTM; CDR2 reads ANQGSEA. The CDR3 has 13 residues. V lost 7 bases to trimming and J lost 8 bases; unmatched junction nucleotides: 11. The CDR3 coding sequence is TGCAGCGGAGGGGACAGGGACCGCTTTACCCAGTACTTC. This codes for CSGGDRDRFTQYF.

This chain uses TRBV7-2 with TRBJ2-1, with 13 bases lining up with TRBD2. Germline V lookup: CDR1 SGHTA, CDR2 FQGNSA. J gave up 5 bases and V 5 bases, and 12 bases lay outside the gene matches. CDR3 length: 18 amino acids. The CDR3 DNA follows: TGTGCCAGCAGCCACAGGACTAGCGGGAGTCCGAGGGACAATGAGCAGTTCTTC. Translation gives CASSHRTSGSPRDNEQFF.

The J gene is TRBJ2-7, the V gene TRBV7-2; tentatively, D is TRBD1 (6 bases). The CDR3 runs to 13 residues. The germline gives CDR1 SGHTA, CDR2 FQGNSA. V lost 5 bases, J lost 1 base, and 9 bases lay in between. CDR3 sequence: CASSRQVSYEQYF. The CDR3 DNA reads TGTGCCAGCAGCCGACAGGTTTCCTACGAGCAGTACTTC.

The chain carries TRBV18 and TRBJ1-2; D possibly corresponds to TRBD1 (6 bases). The CDR3 runs to 15 residues. The germline CDR1 and CDR2 sequences are KGHSH and LQKENI. Trimming removed 6 bases from V and 6 bases from J, with 20 bases in between. The CDR3 region has the DNA TGTGCCAGCTCCCTCGATCGACAGGTTCCCCATGGCTACACCTTC. Amino acid sequence: CASSLDRQVPHGYTF. Filled out from reference TRBV18 and TRBJ1-2, the complete variable domain reads NAGVMQNPRHLVRRRGQEARLRCSPMKGHSHVYWYRQLPEEGLKFMVYLQKENIIDESGMPKERFSAEFPKEGPSILRIQQVVRGDSAAYFCASSLDRQVPHGYTFGSGTRLTVV.

Comments on this clone: Given a much more abundant clone one base away, this may be a read error. Other nucleotide sequences from this sample produce the same CDR3. The chain uses TRBV2 and TRBJ2-5; D is perhaps TRBD2 (6 bases). Trimming removed 6 bases at V and 2 bases at J, with 10 bases between. This CDR3 has 13 residues. Germline V CDR1 and CDR2: SNHLY, FYNNEI. CDR3 residues: CASSRDLQETQYF. The CDR3, as DNA: TGTGCCAGCAGCCGGGACTTACAAGAGACCCAGTACTTC. Drawing the rest from reference TRBV2 and TRBJ2-5, the complete variable domain is EPEVTQTPSHQVTQMGQEVILRCVPISNHLYFYWYRQILGQKVEFLVSFYNNEISEKSEIFDDQFSVERPDGSNFTLKIRSTKLEDSAMYFCASSRDLQETQYFGPGTRLLVL.

The CDR3 spells CASSDGQLSSYNSPLHF. DNA for the CDR3: TGTGCCAGCAGTGACGGACAGCTTAGCTCCTATAATTCACCCCTCCACTTT. The gene calls are TRBV6-1 and TRBJ1-6; tentatively, D is TRBD1 (6 bases). Trimming stripped 3 bases from V and 0 bases from J, with 12 bases between. Germline-derived CDR1 and CDR2 are MNHNS and SASEGT. This CDR3 has 17 amino acids.

This chain uses TRBV6-5 with TRBJ2-7, with TRBD2 matching 7 bases. This CDR3 comprises 14 residues. With 0 bases clipped from V and 2 bases from J, the junction kept 1 base outside the gene matches. In germline, CDR1 is MNHEY, CDR2 SVGAGI. This CDR3 reads CASSYSREAYEQYF. The DNA of the CDR3 is TGTGCCAGCAGTTACTCACGGGAGGCCTACGAGCAGTACTTC.

This sequence joins TRBV28 and TRBJ1-1, with D perhaps TRBD1 (6 bases). Trimming removed 2 bases at V and 1 base at J, with 14 bases between. Germline values: CDR1 MDHEN, CDR2 SYDVKM. The CDR3 has 16 amino acids. The CDR3 DNA reads TGTGCCAGCAGTTTAGGGGGGGCCAGACCGAACACTGAAGCTTTCTTT. This codes for CASSLGGARPNTEAFF.

The chain uses TRBV5-4 and TRBJ1-6, with D possibly being TRBD1 (5 bases). The germline V gene has CDR1 SGHNT and CDR2 YYREEE (reference sequence). The CDR3 has 18 residues. Between the trimmed V and J ends, which lost 3 bases and 4 bases, there was a span of 20 bases. The CDR3 DNA sequence: TGTGCCAGCAGCTCCTCATCCGGGGCGGAACGGTATAATTCACCCCTCCACTTT. Its translation is CASSSSSGAERYNSPLHF.

This clone has only one observation. This CDR3 is CAWSVQANTGELFF. CDR3 DNA sequence: TGTGCCTGGAGTGTACAGGCTAATACCGGGGAGCTGTTTTTT. The rearrangement links TRBV30 to TRBJ2-2, with a weak D call TRBD1 (5 bases). The CDR3 is 14 residues long. V shed 0 bases and J shed 5 bases, with 10 bases lying between them. Germline V gives CDR1 GTSNPN, CDR2 SVGIG (reference sequence).

This chain joins TRBV18 and TRBJ2-2, with 8 bases fitting TRBD1. Germline CDR1 KGHSH, CDR2 LQKENI. The V segment lost 3 bases and the J segment 4 bases; nucleotides outside the gene matches: 7. This CDR3 is 16 amino acids long. CDR3 sequence: CASSPSTGAVTGELFF. The CDR3 nucleotides are TGTGCCAGCTCACCGTCGACAGGGGCGGTCACCGGGGAGCTGTTTTTT.

This chain connects TRBV5-5 to TRBJ2-5, with 9 nucleotides matching TRBD1. The CDR3 totals 16 residues. With V trimmed by 2 bases and J by 0 bases, 5 bases remained unmatched. Germline V lookup: CDR1 SGHKS, CDR2 YYEKEE (reference sequence). For the CDR3, the DNA is TGTGCCAGCAGCTTTCGAAGGACAGGGGACCAAGAGACCCAGTACTTC. This encodes CASSFRRTGDQETQYF.

A note on this clone: Other DNA sequences in the same sample also yield this CDR3. This chain links TRBV5-1 with TRBJ2-2; TRBD1 agrees at 10 bases. The CDR3 runs 15 residues. V shed 1 base and J 4 bases; nucleotides not matched to a gene: 1. Germline V gene data show CDR1 as SGHRS and CDR2 as YFSETQ. The CDR3 loop is CASSLRTGGTGELFF. DNA for the CDR3: TGCGCCAGCAGCTTGAGGACAGGGGGCACCGGGGAGCTGTTTTTT.

The chain combines TRBV4-1 with TRBJ2-5, with 7 nucleotides matching TRBD1. Per the germline V gene, CDR1 is MGHRA and CDR2 is YSYEKL. The CDR3 consists of 14 residues. The V gene end was trimmed by 9 bases and the J gene end by 3 bases; junction bases not matched to a gene: 10. CDR3 amino acids: CARPRQGEEETQYF. The CDR3 region has the DNA TGCGCCAGACCTCGACAGGGTGAAGAAGAGACCCAGTACTTC.

The chain joins TRBV6-5 to TRBJ1-4; D possibly corresponds to TRBD1 (6 bases). V lost 5 bases and J 0 bases, leaving 10 bases between the germline ends. Germline assignment: CDR1 MNHEY and CDR2 SVGAGI. The length of the CDR3 is 15 residues. This chain's CDR3 is CASSARTATNEKLFF. In DNA form, the CDR3 reads TGTGCCAGCAGTGCCCGGACAGCAACTAATGAAAAACTGTTTTTT.

This clone was recorded a few times. The chain links TRBV6-5 to TRBJ2-1; 9 bases fit TRBD1. The CDR3 extends over 15 amino acids. The V and J ends lost 4 bases and 4 bases, in that order; junction bases with no gene match: 5. Germline CDR1 is MNHEY and CDR2 is SVGAGI. The CDR3 protein is CASSSDRGRYNEQFF. The DNA for the CDR3 is TGTGCCAGCAGTTCGGACAGGGGCCGTTACAATGAGCAGTTCTTC.

V usage is TRBV6-5 and J usage is TRBJ1-4; 8 bases match TRBD1. Per germline, CDR1 MNHEY and CDR2 SVGAGI. The J segment lost 7 bases and the V segment lost 5 bases, leaving 3 bases of the junction unmatched. The CDR3 is 13 residues long. The chain's CDR3 is CASSVDRGEKLFF. The CDR3 DNA is TGTGCCAGCAGTGTAGACAGGGGTGAAAAACTGTTTTTT.

The chain has TRBV4-1 and TRBJ1-2; the D is unclear. V dropped 1 base and J dropped 7 bases, with 13 bases sitting between them. Germline lookup yields CDR1 MGHRA and CDR2 YSYEKL. The CDR3 is 14 residues long. The CDR3 region is CASSQGSTWGGYTF. The CDR3 DNA reads TGCGCCAGCAGCCAAGGGTCCACCTGGGGTGGCTACACCTTC.